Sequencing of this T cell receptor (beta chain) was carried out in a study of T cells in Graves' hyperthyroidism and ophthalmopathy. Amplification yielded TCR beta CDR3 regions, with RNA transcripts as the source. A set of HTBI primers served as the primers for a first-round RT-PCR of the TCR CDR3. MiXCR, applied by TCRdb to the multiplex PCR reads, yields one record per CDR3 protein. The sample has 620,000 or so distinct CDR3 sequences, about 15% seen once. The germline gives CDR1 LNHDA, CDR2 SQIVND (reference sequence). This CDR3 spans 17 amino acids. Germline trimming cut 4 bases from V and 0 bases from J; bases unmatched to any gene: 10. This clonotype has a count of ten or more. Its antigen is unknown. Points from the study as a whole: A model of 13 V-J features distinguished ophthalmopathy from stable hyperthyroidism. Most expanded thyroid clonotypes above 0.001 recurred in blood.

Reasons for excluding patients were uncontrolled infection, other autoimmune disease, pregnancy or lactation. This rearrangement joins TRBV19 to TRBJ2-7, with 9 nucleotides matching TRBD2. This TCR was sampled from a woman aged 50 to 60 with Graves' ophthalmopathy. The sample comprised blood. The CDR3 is CASSKRVAGDRSYEQYF. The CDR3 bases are TGTGCCAGTAGTAAACGGGTAGCGGGAGACCGCTCCTACGAGCAGTACTTC.